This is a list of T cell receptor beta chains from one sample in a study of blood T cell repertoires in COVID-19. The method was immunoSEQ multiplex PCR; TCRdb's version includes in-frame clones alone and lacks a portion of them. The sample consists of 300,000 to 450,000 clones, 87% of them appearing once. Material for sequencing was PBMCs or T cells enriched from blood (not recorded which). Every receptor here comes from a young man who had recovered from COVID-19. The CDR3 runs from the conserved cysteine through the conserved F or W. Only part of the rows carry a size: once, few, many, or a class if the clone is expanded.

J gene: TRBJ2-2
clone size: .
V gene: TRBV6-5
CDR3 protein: CASRTSGEVGELFF

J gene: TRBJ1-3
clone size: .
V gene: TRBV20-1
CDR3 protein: CSASMGTESSGNTIYF

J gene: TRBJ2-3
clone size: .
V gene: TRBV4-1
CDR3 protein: CASSQGLAGGPIGDTQYF

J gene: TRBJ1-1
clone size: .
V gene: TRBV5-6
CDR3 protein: CASSCQGLRAFF

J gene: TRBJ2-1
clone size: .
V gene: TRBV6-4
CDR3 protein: CASSDSAGTGNEQFF

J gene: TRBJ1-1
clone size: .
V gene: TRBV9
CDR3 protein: CASSDRPGTEAFF

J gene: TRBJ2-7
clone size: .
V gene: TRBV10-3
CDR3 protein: CAISESDRSSYEQYF

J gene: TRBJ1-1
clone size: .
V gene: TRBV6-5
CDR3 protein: CASSKRTSMNTEAFF

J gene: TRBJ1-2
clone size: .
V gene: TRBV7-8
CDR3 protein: CASSQAGYGYTF

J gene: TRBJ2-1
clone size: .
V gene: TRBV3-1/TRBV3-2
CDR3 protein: CASSQAGQTNEQFF

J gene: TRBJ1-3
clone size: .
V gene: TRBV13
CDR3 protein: CASSGQGSGNTIYF

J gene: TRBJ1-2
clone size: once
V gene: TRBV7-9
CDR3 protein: CASDDLDSYGYTF

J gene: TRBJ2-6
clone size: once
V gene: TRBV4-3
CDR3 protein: CASSQEDRRITGANVLTF

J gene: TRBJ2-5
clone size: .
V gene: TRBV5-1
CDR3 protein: CASSLAVGGTETQYF

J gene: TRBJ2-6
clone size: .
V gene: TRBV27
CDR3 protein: CASGFPGQPFSGANVLTF

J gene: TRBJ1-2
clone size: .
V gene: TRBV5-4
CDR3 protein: CASSLLGEDYGYTF

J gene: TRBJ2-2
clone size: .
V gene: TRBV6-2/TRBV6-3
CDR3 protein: CASSYRAGESNTGELFF

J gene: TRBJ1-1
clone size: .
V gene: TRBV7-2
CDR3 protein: CASSPQVMNTEAFF

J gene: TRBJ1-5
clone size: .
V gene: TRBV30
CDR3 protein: CAWSPSHQPQHF

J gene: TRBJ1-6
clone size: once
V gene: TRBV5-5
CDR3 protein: CASSLAGQNSPLHF

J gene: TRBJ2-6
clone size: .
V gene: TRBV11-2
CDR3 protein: CATWTRDRGRSNVLTF

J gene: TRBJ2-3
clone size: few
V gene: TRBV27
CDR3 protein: CASSPHTQLQGWSTDTQYF

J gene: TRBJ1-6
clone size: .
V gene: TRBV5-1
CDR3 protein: CASSLDQGVNSPLHF

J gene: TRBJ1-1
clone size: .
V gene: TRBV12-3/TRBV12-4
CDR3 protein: CASSKLASEAFF

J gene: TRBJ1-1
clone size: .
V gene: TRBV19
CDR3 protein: CASILGPGWEGTEAFF

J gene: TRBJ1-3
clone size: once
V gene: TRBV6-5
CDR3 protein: CASRSDRTSGNTIYF

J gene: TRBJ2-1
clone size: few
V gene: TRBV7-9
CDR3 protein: CASSHDRGLVGVNEQFF

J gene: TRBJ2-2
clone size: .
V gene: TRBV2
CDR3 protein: CASIRQANTGELFF

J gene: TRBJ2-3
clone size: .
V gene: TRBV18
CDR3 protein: CASSPLTRTEADTQYF

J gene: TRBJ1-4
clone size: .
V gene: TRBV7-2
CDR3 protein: CASSLGAGVNEKLFF

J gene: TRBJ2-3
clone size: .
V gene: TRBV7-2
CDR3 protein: CASSLVGGTGGMRADTQYF

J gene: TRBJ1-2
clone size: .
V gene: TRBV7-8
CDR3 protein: CASSAAANTNYGYTF

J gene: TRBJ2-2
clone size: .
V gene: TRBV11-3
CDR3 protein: CASSRGTGSTGELFF

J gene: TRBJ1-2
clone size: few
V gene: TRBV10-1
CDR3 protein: CASSESRGSLSGYTF

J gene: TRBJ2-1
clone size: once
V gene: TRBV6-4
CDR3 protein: CASSPSGGFYNEQFF

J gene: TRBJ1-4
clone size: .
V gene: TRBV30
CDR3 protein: CARKGSNNEKLFF

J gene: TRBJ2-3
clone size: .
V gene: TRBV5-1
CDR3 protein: CASRASGGTTDTQYF

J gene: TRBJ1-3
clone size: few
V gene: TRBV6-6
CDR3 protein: CASSPGLLSGNTIYF

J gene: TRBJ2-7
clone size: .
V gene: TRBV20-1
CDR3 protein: CSASPYNYEQYF

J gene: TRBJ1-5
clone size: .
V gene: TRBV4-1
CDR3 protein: CASSQDFIQPQHF

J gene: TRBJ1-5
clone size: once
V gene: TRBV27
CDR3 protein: CASSAGRESGPHF

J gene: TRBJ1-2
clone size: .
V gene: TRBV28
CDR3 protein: CASSPDGGRFYGYTF

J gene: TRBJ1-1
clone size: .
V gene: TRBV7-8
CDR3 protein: CASNPTTGLGDTEAFF

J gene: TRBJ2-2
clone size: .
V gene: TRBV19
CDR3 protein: CASSPRGQGLTGELFF

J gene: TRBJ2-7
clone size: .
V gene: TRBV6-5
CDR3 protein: CAGQGVAYEQYF

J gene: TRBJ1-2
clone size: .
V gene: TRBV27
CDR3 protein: CASSFLRTGFYGYTF

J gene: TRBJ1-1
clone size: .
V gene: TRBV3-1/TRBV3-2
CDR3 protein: CASSRGGPLSTEAFF

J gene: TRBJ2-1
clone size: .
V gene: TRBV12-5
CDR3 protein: CASGFSPVYNEQFF

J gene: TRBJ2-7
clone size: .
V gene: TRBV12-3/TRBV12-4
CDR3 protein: CASSRVGSYEQYF

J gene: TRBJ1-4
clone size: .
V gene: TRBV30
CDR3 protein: CAWNPGGGANEKLFF

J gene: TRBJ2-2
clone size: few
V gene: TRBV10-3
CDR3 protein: CAIKGARDTGELFF

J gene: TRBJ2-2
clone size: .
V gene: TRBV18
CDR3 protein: CASSPGRGPNTGELFF

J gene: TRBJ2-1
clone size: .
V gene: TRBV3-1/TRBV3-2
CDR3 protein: CASSRAGNEQFF

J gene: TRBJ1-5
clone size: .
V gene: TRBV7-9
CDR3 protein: CASSLGRAGNQPQHF